These T cell receptor beta chains were read from a single sample in a study of cytomegalovirus exposure and HLA in healthy donors. Method: immunoSEQ multiplex PCR; TCRdb's copy keeps in-frame clones and lacks some. The sample lists roughly 100,000 clones; around 80% were seen once. Sample: PBMCs. These receptors originate from an older woman in good health and CMV-seronegative. Both conserved end residues are trimmed from each CDR3. The D gene is left open where the match is weak.

d_call v_call cdr3_aa
TRBD1 TRBV5-6 ASSWGQNYGYT
. TRBV6-5 ASSYRGGDEKF
TRBD1 TRBV5-1 ASQYRGSGETQY
. TRBV7-2 ASSLAGLYSYEQY
. TRBV19 ASSPDRRVNSPLH
. TRBV20-1 SARGGLGYT
TRBD1 TRBV2 ASSGTVKETQY
. TRBV6-6 ASSYPPADTQY
. TRBV2 AGSFLSYNEQF
. TRBV28 ASSLTTGLHTDTQY
TRBD1 TRBV6-1 ASSERGDRGSYGYT
TRBD1 TRBV25-1 ASSERDRGQQF
. TRBV9 ASSVGEGKEYGYT
TRBD2 TRBV4-1 ASSQGPIAGGPN
TRBD1 TRBV7-2 ASSPRDRENTIY
. TRBV6-5 ASSYREDTQETQY
TRBD1 TRBV6-1 ASSEHGQGLYEQY
. TRBV28 ASSLPDLRGSNYGYT
. TRBV20-1 SAYLNTEAF
TRBD1 TRBV6-6 ASSTTGGVDTEAF
. TRBV6-5 ASSYSRETQY
. TRBV25-1 ASSEGDFTGNTIY
. TRBV10-1 ASSDRSEEQF
. TRBV5-1 ASSPGPGTYEQY
TRBD1 TRBV7-2 ASSLNRDSSYEQY
. TRBV10-2 ASSEYGNSYNEQF
TRBD2 TRBV19 ASSGGAPPYEQY
. TRBV7-9 ASSFESTRSYEQY
TRBD1 TRBV2 ASSRDLGQGGWAF
. TRBV6-1 ASSEEGGYYEQY
. TRBV2 ASNFDSSNQPQH
. TRBV6-1 ASSEGQGNTEAF
TRBD2 TRBV7-2 ASSPRGGSDTQY
. TRBV28 ASSVGRGLLYEQY
TRBD2 TRBV28 ASGTSGRTDTQY
. TRBV6-1 ASSEITLRPQH
. TRBV5-6 ASSLGLGRDEQF
TRBD1 TRBV6-1 ASSEGAGGITYNYGYT